The present TCR beta chain was sequenced within a study of CD8 T cells in ankylosing spondylitis. General study findings and limits: Prior literature has documented some motif variants in synovial fluid and blood from reactive arthritis. A motif of eight highly homologous TCR beta variants was seen as apparently characteristic of ankylosing spondylitis blood.

There are a few counts of this clonotype. The antigen remains undetermined. Germline V gene sequence: CDR1 ENHRY, CDR2 SYGVKD. J lost 3 bases, V lost 5 bases, and 12 bases had no gene match. CDR3 length: 18 amino acids. TCRdb recomputed calls from the 5' RACE reads with MiXCR, one row per CDR3 protein. The sample has about 240,000 distinct CDR3 sequences, around 10% seen once; the top ten hold 6.8%. The sequence derives from a male donor with ankylosing spondylitis or in good health (not recorded which). V usage is TRBV10-3 and J usage is TRBJ2-3, with 12 bases lining up with TRBD2. Sequencing was done on a sample of blood, either unsorted or a sorted T cell fraction (not recorded which). The DNA for the CDR3 is TGTGCCATCAGTTCGGCTAGCGGGGGGGGCCAGGGAACAGATACGCAGTATTTT. This encodes CAISSASGGGQGTDTQYF.